Below are 10 T cell receptor beta chains sequenced from a single sample in a study of shared clonotypes between healthy human individuals. It was CD45RO-negative cells, positively selected for CCR7, that made up naive CD8 cells, with terminally differentiated effector memory CD45RA+ cells excluded. Measured with immunoSEQ multiplex PCR; TCRdb has only the in-frame clones, and not every one. This sample yields roughly 2 million clones, of which about 95% are seen a single time; roughly 1.1% belongs to the top ten. The sample comprised naive CD8+ T cells sorted from blood. Receptors were obtained from a man between 18 and 29 years old in good health.

The chain uses TRBV5-5 and TRBJ2-1; D unresolved. Trimming took 6 bases from V and 5 from J, leaving 9 bases between them. The CDR3 consists of 12 residues. Per the germline V gene, CDR1 is SGHKS and CDR2 is YYEKEE (reference sequence). The CDR3 nucleotides read TGTGCCAGCATTCCGACGGACAATGAGCAGTTCTTC. This codes for CASIPTDNEQFF.

The rearrangement uses TRBV5-1 and TRBJ2-7; D is ambiguous. The germline V gene encodes CDR1 SGHRS and CDR2 YFSETQ. The ends were cut back, 0 bases at V and 2 bases at J, with 15 bases in the middle. The CDR3 sequence is 16 residues long. CDR3 region: CASSLARDSPTYEQYF. As DNA, the CDR3 is TGCGCCAGCAGCTTGGCCCGTGATTCCCCTACCTACGAGCAGTACTTC.

In this sample, this clone turned up once. The gene calls are TRBV5-1 and TRBJ2-3; 7 nucleotides agree with TRBD2. Trimming removed 2 bases from V and 7 bases from J; junction bases left unmatched: 7. CDR1 is SGHRS, CDR2 YFSETQ, per germline. This CDR3 is built from 14 residues. In DNA, the CDR3 is TGCGCCAGCAGCTTTTCTACTAGCGATCATACGCAGTATTTT. This gives the protein CASSFSTSDHTQYF.

The chain is built from TRBV19 and TRBJ1-2; weak D call: TRBD1 (5 bases). V was pared by 11 bases and J by 8 bases, with 12 bases between. The CDR3 length is 10 residues. Germline V gene lookup returns CDR1 LNHDA and CDR2 SQIVND (reference sequence). The CDR3 DNA sequence: TGTGCCGGCGAAAGGGGAGGCTACACCTTC. This translates into CAGERGGYTF.

J is TRBJ2-1 and V is TRBV5-1, with D hard to call. V dropped 4 bases and J dropped 0 bases, with 8 bases sitting between them. The germline V gene has CDR1 SGHRS and CDR2 YFSETQ. This CDR3 is 14 amino acids long. DNA of the CDR3: TGCGCCAGCAGCCACAGTAGCTCCTACAATGAGCAGTTCTTC. Translation gives CASSHSSSYNEQFF.

On this clone: In the same sample, other DNA sequences code for this CDR3. The chain couples TRBV9 to TRBJ2-7; 9 nucleotides match TRBD1. CDR3 length equals 13 residues. After removal of 2 bases from V and 4 bases from J, the junction contained 1 base not matched to a gene. Germline values: CDR1 SGDLS, CDR2 YYNGEE. CDR3 in DNA: TGTGCCAGCAGCGTCGACAGGGGGTACGAGCAGTACTTC. Protein product: CASSVDRGYEQYF.

This sequence joins TRBV6-5 and TRBJ2-3; D is perhaps TRBD2 (7 bases). Per germline, CDR1 MNHEY and CDR2 SVGAGI. CDR3 size: 15 residues. The V end lost 4 bases, the J end lost 4 bases, and 15 bases lay between the germline ends. The CDR3, as DNA: TGTGCCAGCAGTTCTACGGGGGGCGGGGCAGATACGCAGTATTTT. Protein sequence: CASSSTGGGADTQYF.

This chain joins TRBV6-5 and TRBJ1-1; D gene ambiguous. The germline V and J ends were trimmed by 8 bases and 2 bases, with 12 bases remaining between them. From germline, CDR1 is MNHEY and CDR2 SVGAGI. The CDR3 consists of 13 residues. The CDR3 coding sequence is TGTGCCAGCCGACCTGGGGTAAACACTGAAGCTTTCTTT. This sequence encodes CASRPGVNTEAFF.

The V and J genes are TRBV4-2 and TRBJ2-1, with a possible D match to TRBD2 (5 bases). The CDR3 is 13 amino acids. CDR1 and CDR2 from the germline V gene are LGHNA and YNFKEQ. The germline V and J ends were trimmed by 3 bases and 5 bases, with 8 bases remaining between them. CDR3 in amino acids: CASSHRENNEQFF. CDR3 DNA: TGTGCCAGCAGCCATAGGGAGAACAATGAGCAGTTCTTC.

The chain combines TRBV19 with TRBJ1-6, with no clear D. Per the germline V gene, CDR1 is LNHDA and CDR2 is SQIVND (reference sequence). CDR3 size: 17 residues. The V and J ends lost 2 bases and 7 bases respectively, with 18 bases between them. CDR3 sequence: CASSIIGFEGGNSPLHF. For the CDR3, the DNA is TGTGCCAGTAGTATAATCGGGTTTGAGGGCGGGAATTCACCCCTCCACTTT. The full variable domain, with the rest looked up from reference TRBV19 and TRBJ1-6, is DGGITQSPKYLFRKEGQNVTLSCEQNLNHDAMYWYRQDPGQGLRLIYYSQIVNDFQKGDIAEGYSVSREKKESFPLTVTSAQKNPTAFYLCASSIIGFEGGNSPLHFGNGTRLTVT.